The 7 T cell receptor beta chains below come from one sample, sequenced in a study of OX40 agonist ivuxolimab in advanced cancers. TCRdb's table, derived via immunoSEQ multiplex PCR, lists solely in-frame clones and lacks some. The sample contains 30,000 to 35,000 clones, 65% to 80% of which appear only once. The material sequenced was CD4+ or CD8+ T cells sorted from blood, taken in a trial of the OX40 agonist ivuxolimab. The receptors were gathered from an adult with an advanced solid tumor such as melanoma, head and neck, liver or kidney cancer.

V and J are TRBV7-9 and TRBJ2-7; TRBD1 matches at 9 bases. The J segment lost 5 bases and the V segment lost 5 bases, leaving 16 bases of the junction unmatched. Per germline, CDR1 SEHNR and CDR2 FQNEAQ (reference sequence). This CDR3 has 17 amino acids. The CDR3 spells CASSTSGTGTGPDEQYF. The CDR3 bases are TGTGCCAGCAGCACGAGTGGAACCGGGACAGGGCCGGACGAGCAGTACTTC.

The chain carries TRBV5-1 and TRBJ2-5, with 15 bases identical to TRBD2. With V trimmed by 4 bases and J by 5 bases, 6 bases remained unmatched. Germline V CDR1 and CDR2: SGHRS, YFSETQ. The CDR3 contains 16 residues. CDR3 protein: CASSSGLAGGLETQYF. As DNA, the CDR3 is TGCGCCAGCAGCAGCGGACTAGCGGGGGGGCTTGAGACCCAGTACTTC.

In its sample, this clone was seen a few times. This sequence joins TRBV4-1 and TRBJ2-5, with D possibly TRBD2 on 5 matching bases. The CDR3 covers 14 residues. The V end lost 6 bases, the J end lost 1 base, and 12 bases lay between the germline ends. The germline gives CDR1 MGHRA, CDR2 YSYEKL. CDR3 sequence (DNA): TGCGCCAGCAGGCGAGGGTTGGCCCAAGAGACCCAGTACTTC. Its protein product is CASRRGLAQETQYF.

The V gene is TRBV4-1, the J gene TRBJ2-7; the D gene is possibly TRBD2 (6 bases). The CDR3 sequence is 17 residues long. Germline V gene lookup returns CDR1 MGHRA and CDR2 YSYEKL. The ends were cut back, 4 bases at V and 0 bases at J, with 19 bases in the middle. CDR3 sequence: CASSPEPWGDYSYEQYF. The CDR3 bases are TGCGCCAGCAGCCCGGAACCCTGGGGGGATTACTCCTACGAGCAGTACTTC.

CDR3 bases: TGCGCCAGCAGCCCGGGACGGCTCCAAGAGACCCAGTACTTC. This translates into CASSPGRLQETQYF. The chain couples TRBV5-1 to TRBJ2-5; D possibly uses TRBD1 or TRBD2 (5 bases each). Germline assignment: CDR1 SGHRS and CDR2 YFSETQ. The CDR3 extends over 14 amino acids. Trimming left V 4 bases short and J 1 base short, with 11 bases between.

The chain carries TRBV29-1 and TRBJ2-1, with 7 bases matching TRBD1. In germline, CDR1 is SQVTM, CDR2 ANQGSEA. The CDR3 covers 10 residues. J lost 13 bases, V lost 8 bases, and 8 bases had no gene match. CDR3 coding DNA: TGCAGCTCAACGACAGGGCACCAGTTCTTC. This encodes CSSTTGHQFF.

This chain uses TRBV10-3 with TRBJ1-1; D may be TRBD1 (5 bases). The germline V gene encodes CDR1 ENHRY and CDR2 SYGVKD. Trimming stripped 4 bases from V and 0 bases from J, with 6 bases between. This CDR3 comprises 13 residues. CDR3 sequence: CAISVGVNTEAFF. In DNA form, the CDR3 reads TGTGCCATCAGTGTAGGGGTGAACACTGAAGCTTTCTTT.